This T cell receptor (beta chain) was captured by sequencing in a study of shared clonotypes between healthy human individuals. Study as a whole: Three men and a couple of women, aged 18 to 49, were donors. Study findings and constraints: Clonotypes not shared had lower generation probabilities than those common to all four donors. Depth of sequencing was expected to influence donor clonotype sharing.

Some clones are missing from TCRdb's copy, which holds only in-frame ones; the method was immunoSEQ multiplex PCR. The sample lists 2 million to 2.5 million clones, just under 95% occurring once. Germline assignment: CDR1 SEHNR and CDR2 FQNEAQ (reference sequence). Trimming removed 2 bases at V and 3 bases at J, with 13 bases between. CDR3 size: 16 residues. Turning to this clone: Its antigen is unknown.

This TCR derives from a man aged 18 to 29 in good health. Some clones in this sample may be carry-over from other donors' samples. The V and J genes are TRBV7-9 and TRBJ2-2; D perhaps matches TRBD1 (6 bases). The sequenced sample was naive CD4+ T cells from PBMCs. Subset defined: CD45RA+ positively selected. The CDR3 sequence is CASSLTYRADTGELFF. The CDR3 bases are TGTGCCAGCAGCTTAACGTACAGGGCCGACACCGGGGAGCTGTTTTTT.